These 7 T cell receptor beta chains were sequenced from one sample in a study of long-term antiretroviral therapy in people with HIV. Assay version v3.0 of immunoSEQ was used, and it was run at survey level. Data came from immunoSEQ multiplex PCR; TCRdb stores just in-frame clones and leaves some out. The repertoire holds fewer than 35,000 clones, with around 72% as singletons. This sample comprised unsorted PBMCs, obtained 3.1 years after starting antiretroviral therapy. The receptor source for this set is a woman in her fifties or sixties with HIV.

This chain joins TRBV21-1 and TRBJ2-2; whether TRBD1, the table's D call, matches the DNA was not checked. TRBV21-1 is labeled a pseudogene. The CDR3 covers 14 residues. For the CDR3, the DNA is TGTGCCAGCGTCCGGGACAGGGGGACCGGGGAGCTGTTTTTT. It yields the protein CASVRDRGTGELFF.

This clone has just a few counts. This chain connects TRBV4-2 to TRBJ1-4; D is unclear. Germline CDR1 is LGHNA and CDR2 is YNFKEQ. V lost 4 bases to trimming and J lost 8 bases, with 17 bases between them. The CDR3 is 15 residues long. CDR3 loop: CASSPSGEGGEKLFF. CDR3 DNA: TGTGCCAGCAGCCCGAGCGGGGAAGGAGGCGAAAAACTGTTTTTT.

CDR3 sequence: CASSLSRGQAGGYTF. In DNA form, the CDR3 reads TGTGCCAGCAGTTTATCCCGGGGACAGGCAGGTGGCTACACCTTC. The chain is built from TRBV27 and TRBJ1-2; 8 nucleotides match TRBD1. V lost 0 bases and J lost 7; bases outside the gene matches: 7. The CDR3 has 15 amino acids. Germline V lookup: CDR1 MNHEY, CDR2 SMNVEV (reference sequence).

The chain carries TRBV2 and TRBJ2-1; D not resolved. CDR3 length: 14 amino acids. Germline V gives CDR1 SNHLY, CDR2 FYNNEI. V lost 6 bases, J lost 1 base, and 10 bases lay in between. The CDR3 DNA reads TGTGCCAGCAGACTGTCGACTTCCTACAATGAGCAGTTCTTC. Its translation is CASRLSTSYNEQFF.

The chain has TRBV6-5 and TRBJ2-3; D gene uncertain. The CDR3 is 13 residues long. CDR1 is MNHEY, CDR2 SVGAGI, per germline. Deletions cut 1 base from V and 1 base from J, with 3 bases between. CDR3 in amino acids: CASSYLGTDTQYF. The CDR3 nucleotides read TGTGCCAGCAGTTACTTGGGCACAGATACGCAGTATTTT.

J is TRBJ2-1 and V is TRBV5-5, with 9 positions matching TRBD1. V was clipped by 4 bases and J by 8 bases; unmatched bases: 7. Germline CDR1 reads SGHKS; CDR2 reads YYEKEE (reference sequence). The CDR3 covers 14 residues. The CDR3 nucleotides read TGTGCCAGCAGCGGGGGACAGGGAGGAGATGAGCAGTTCTTC. Translation gives CASSGGQGGDEQFF.

J is TRBJ1-1 and V is TRBV7-9; D may be TRBD1 (5 bases). The CDR3 is 13 residues long. Trimming removed 2 bases from V and 5 bases from J, with 9 bases in between. Per the germline V gene, CDR1 is SEHNR and CDR2 is FQNEAQ (reference sequence). This chain's CDR3 is CASSLQGRTEAFF. DNA for the CDR3: TGTGCCAGCAGCTTACAGGGCCGGACTGAAGCTTTCTTT.